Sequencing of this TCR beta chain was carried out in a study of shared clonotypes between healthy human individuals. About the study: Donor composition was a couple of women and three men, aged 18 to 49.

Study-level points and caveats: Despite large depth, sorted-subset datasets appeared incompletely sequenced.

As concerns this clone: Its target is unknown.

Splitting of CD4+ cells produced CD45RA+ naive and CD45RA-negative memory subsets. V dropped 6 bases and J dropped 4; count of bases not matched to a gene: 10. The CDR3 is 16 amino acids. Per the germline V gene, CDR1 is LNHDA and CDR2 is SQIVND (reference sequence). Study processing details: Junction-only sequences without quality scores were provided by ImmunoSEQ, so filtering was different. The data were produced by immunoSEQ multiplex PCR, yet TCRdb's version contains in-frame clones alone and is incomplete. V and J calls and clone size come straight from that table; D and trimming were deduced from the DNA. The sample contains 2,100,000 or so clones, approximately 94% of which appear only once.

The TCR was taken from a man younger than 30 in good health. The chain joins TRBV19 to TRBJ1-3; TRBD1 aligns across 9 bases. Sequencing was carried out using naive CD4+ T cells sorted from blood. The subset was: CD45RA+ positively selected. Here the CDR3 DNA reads TGTGCCAGTAGACACACAGGGGGCCTCGACGGAAACACCATATATTTT. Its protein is CASRHTGGLDGNTIYF.